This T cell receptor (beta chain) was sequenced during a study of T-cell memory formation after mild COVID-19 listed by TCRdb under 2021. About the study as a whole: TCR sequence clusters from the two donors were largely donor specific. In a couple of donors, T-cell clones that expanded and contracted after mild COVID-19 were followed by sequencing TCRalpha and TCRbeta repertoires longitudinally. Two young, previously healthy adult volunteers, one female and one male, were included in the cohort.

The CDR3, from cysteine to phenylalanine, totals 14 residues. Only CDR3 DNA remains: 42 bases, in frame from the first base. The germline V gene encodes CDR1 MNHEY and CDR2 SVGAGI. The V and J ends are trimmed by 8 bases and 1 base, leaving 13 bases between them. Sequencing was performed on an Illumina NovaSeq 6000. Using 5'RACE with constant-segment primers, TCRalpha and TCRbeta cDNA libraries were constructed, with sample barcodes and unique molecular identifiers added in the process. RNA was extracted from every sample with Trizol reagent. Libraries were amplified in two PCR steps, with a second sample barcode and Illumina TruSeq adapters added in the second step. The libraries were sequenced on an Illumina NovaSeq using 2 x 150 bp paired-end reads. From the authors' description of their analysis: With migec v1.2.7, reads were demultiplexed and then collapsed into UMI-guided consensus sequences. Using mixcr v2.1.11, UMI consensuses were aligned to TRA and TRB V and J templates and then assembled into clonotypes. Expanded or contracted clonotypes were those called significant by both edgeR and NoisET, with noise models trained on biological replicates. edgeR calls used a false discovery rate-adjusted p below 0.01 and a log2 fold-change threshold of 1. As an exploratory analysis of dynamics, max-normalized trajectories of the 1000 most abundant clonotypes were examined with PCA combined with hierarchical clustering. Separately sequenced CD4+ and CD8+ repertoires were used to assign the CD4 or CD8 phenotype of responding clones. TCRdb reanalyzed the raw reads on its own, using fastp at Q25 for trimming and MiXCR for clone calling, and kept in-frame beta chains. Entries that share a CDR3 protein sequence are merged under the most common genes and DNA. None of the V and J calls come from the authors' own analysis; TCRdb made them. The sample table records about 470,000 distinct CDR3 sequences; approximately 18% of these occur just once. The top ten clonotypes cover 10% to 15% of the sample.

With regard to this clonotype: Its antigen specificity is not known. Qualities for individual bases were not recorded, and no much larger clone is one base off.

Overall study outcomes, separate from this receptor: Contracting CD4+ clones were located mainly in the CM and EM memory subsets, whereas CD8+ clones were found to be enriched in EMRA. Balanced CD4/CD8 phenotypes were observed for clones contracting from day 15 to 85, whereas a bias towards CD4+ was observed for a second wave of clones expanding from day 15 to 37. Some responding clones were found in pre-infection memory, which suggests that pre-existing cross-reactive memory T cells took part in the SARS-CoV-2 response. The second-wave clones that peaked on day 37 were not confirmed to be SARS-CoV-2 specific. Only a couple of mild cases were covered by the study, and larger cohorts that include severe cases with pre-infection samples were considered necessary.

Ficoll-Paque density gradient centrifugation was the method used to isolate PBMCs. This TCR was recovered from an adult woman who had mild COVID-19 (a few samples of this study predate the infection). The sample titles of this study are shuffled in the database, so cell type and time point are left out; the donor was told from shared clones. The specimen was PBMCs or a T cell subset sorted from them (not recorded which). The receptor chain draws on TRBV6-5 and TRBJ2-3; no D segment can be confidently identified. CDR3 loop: CASGRLTGTDTQYF. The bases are TGTGCCAGCGGACGGTTAACTGGCACAGATACGCAGTATTTT.